Each of the 30 T cell receptor beta chains below was sequenced from the same sample in a study of cytomegalovirus exposure and HLA in healthy donors. Primers for the PCR totalled 60 Vbeta and 13 Jbeta. The data were produced by immunoSEQ multiplex PCR, yet TCRdb's version contains in-frame clones alone and is incomplete. There are 100,000 to 150,000 clones in the sample; about 80% occur only once, and 3.3% lies in the top ten. Sequencing input: PBMCs. The origin of the receptors is a woman in her fifties or sixties in good health and CMV-seronegative.

This clone has more than one count but fewer than ten. The chain joins TRBV10-3 to TRBJ1-6, with D perhaps TRBD1 (6 bases). This CDR3 region has 13 residues. The germline V and J ends were trimmed by 11 bases and 8 bases, with 16 bases remaining between them. Germline V gene lookup returns CDR1 ENHRY and CDR2 SYGVKD. As DNA, the CDR3 is TGTGCCGCGGGGGCGGGGAGGGATTCACCCCTCCACTTT. Protein: CAAGAGRDSPLHF.

This clone has more than one count but fewer than ten. The chain uses TRBV5-1 and TRBJ1-1; 7 bases line up with TRBD1. Per germline, CDR1 SGHRS and CDR2 YFSETQ. V shed 3 bases, J shed 0 bases, and the junction held 5 bases outside the gene matches. CDR3 length equals 15 residues. The DNA for the CDR3 is TGCGCCAGCAGCTGGACAGGACGGATGAACACTGAAGCTTTCTTT. This encodes CASSWTGRMNTEAFF. The full variable domain, in which reference TRBV5-1 and TRBJ1-1 provide the parts outside the CDR3, is KAGVTQTPRYLIKTRGQQVTLSCSPISGHRSVSWYQQTPGQGLQFLFEYFSETQRNKGNFPGRFSGRQFSNSRSEMNVSTLELGDSALYLCASSWTGRMNTEAFFGQGTRLTVV.

V usage is TRBV28 and J usage is TRBJ1-5, with 7 bases identical to TRBD1. Germline V gene data show CDR1 as MDHEN and CDR2 as SYDVKM. The V segment lost 4 bases and the J segment 7 bases; nucleotides outside the gene matches: 7. The CDR3 spans 14 residues. CDR3 region: CASSSTGERQPQHF. In DNA, the CDR3 is TGTGCCAGCAGTTCAACAGGGGAGCGACAGCCCCAGCATTTT.

The chain has TRBV7-9 and TRBJ2-3, with a possible D match to TRBD1 (5 bases). Germline CDR1 reads SEHNR; CDR2 reads FQNEAQ (reference sequence). The CDR3 is 14 amino acids. V was clipped by 1 base and J by 5 bases, with 10 bases between them. CDR3 sequence reads: CASSLVGAGDTQYF. CDR3 bases: TGTGCCAGCAGCTTAGTTGGGGCTGGAGATACGCAGTATTTT. Complete variable domain (other parts from reference TRBV7-9 and TRBJ2-3): DTGVSQNPRHKITKRGQNVTFRCDPISEHNRLYWYRQTLGQGPEFLTYFQNEAQLEKSRLLSDRFSAERPKGSFSTLEIQRTEQGDSAMYLCASSLVGAGDTQYFGPGTRLTVL.

The rearrangement joins TRBV9 to TRBJ1-1, with 7 bases lining up with TRBD1. V shed 3 bases, J shed 3 bases, and the junction held 5 bases outside the gene matches. CDR1 SGDLS and CDR2 YYNGEE come from the germline V gene. CDR3 length: 14 residues. CDR3 nucleotide sequence: TGTGCCAGCAGCGAGACAGGGTCTGACACTGAAGCTTTCTTT. Protein: CASSETGSDTEAFF. The entire variable domain, with the rest obtained from reference TRBV9 and TRBJ1-1, is as follows: DSGVTQTPKHLITATGQRVTLRCSPRSGDLSVYWYQQSLDQGLQFLIQYYNGEERAKGNILERFSAQQFPDLHSELNLSSLELGDSALYFCASSETGSDTEAFFGQGTRLTVV.

This chain joins TRBV18 and TRBJ1-5, with D perhaps TRBD1 (5 bases). CDR3 size: 16 residues. Germline CDR1 reads KGHSH; CDR2 reads LQKENI. V was cut by 3 bases and J by 1 base, with 13 bases left in between. CDR3 in DNA: TGTGCCAGCTCACCGATCGGGGGTGTGAGCAATCAGCCCCAGCATTTT. Translation: CASSPIGGVSNQPQHF.

The gene calls are TRBV5-1 and TRBJ2-2; tentatively, D is TRBD2 (6 bases). The CDR3 is 15 residues long. Germline loops: CDR1 SGHRS, CDR2 YFSETQ. The germline V and J ends were trimmed by 0 bases and 5 bases, with 11 bases remaining between them. The DNA of the CDR3 is TGCGCCAGCAGCTTGGACGGGAGCGGTACCGGGGAGCTGTTTTTT. Translating it yields CASSLDGSGTGELFF.

The chain carries TRBV29-1 and TRBJ2-7; D is perhaps TRBD1 (5 bases). V shed 6 bases and J shed 5 bases, with 14 bases lying between them. The CDR3 spans 12 residues. From germline, CDR1 is SQVTM and CDR2 ANQGSEA. Written as DNA, the CDR3 is TGCAGCGTGGAGCAGGGTGAACACGAGCAGTACTTC. Amino acids: CSVEQGEHEQYF.

This chain's CDR3 is CASSGQGGTGELFF. The CDR3 region has the DNA TGTGCCAGCAGCGGACAGGGTGGCACCGGGGAGCTGTTTTTT. The rearrangement links TRBV9 to TRBJ2-2; 7 bases agree with TRBD1. The CDR3 spans 14 residues. Germline V lookup: CDR1 SGDLS, CDR2 YYNGEE. The V gene end was trimmed by 3 bases and the J gene end by 4 bases; junction bases not matched to a gene: 3.

V and J are TRBV13 and TRBJ2-7; 13 bases match TRBD2. The germline V gene has CDR1 PRHDT and CDR2 FYEKMQ (reference sequence). This CDR3 spans 16 amino acids. V lost 7 bases and J lost 0; bases outside the gene matches: 6. The CDR3 DNA reads as TGTGCCAGCACCCGGGGACTAGCGGGAATCTCCTACGAGCAGTACTTC. Translated: CASTRGLAGISYEQYF.

The chain has TRBV21-1 and TRBJ2-5; the table's D call, TRBD1, was not checked against the DNA. TRBV21-1 is a documented pseudogene. The CDR3 covers 15 residues. The CDR3 DNA is TGTGCCAGCAGCGAGGGTTCCGGGACAGAAGAGACCCAGTACTTC. Encoded protein: CASSEGSGTEETQYF.

The DNA for the CDR3 is TGTGCCAGCAGCCTATTGACTAGCGGGAGCCCATCATACAATGAGCAGTTCTTC. Translated: CASSLLTSGSPSYNEQFF. The J gene is TRBJ2-1, the V gene TRBV7-6, with 12 nucleotides matching TRBD2. V lost 5 bases, J lost 4 bases, and 12 bases stayed unmatched. The V gene's germline CDR1 is SGHVS and CDR2 FNYEAQ. This CDR3 has 18 residues.

As DNA, the CDR3 is TGTGCCAGCACCCTCGGGGCGGGAGGACGATGGGGTAGTGAGCAGTTCTTC. It encodes CASTLGAGGRWGSEQFF. The chain carries TRBV7-2 and TRBJ2-1; 8 nucleotides align to TRBD2. The V gene's germline CDR1 is SGHTA and CDR2 FQGNSA. V gave up 7 bases and J gave up 9 bases; unmatched junction bases: 20. The CDR3 is made up of 17 amino acids.

This clone was seen a single time. The chain joins TRBV6-5 to TRBJ1-5, with D unclear. V lost 8 bases and J lost 6, with 11 bases in between. Germline CDR1 and CDR2: MNHEY and SVGAGI. The CDR3 extends over 12 amino acids. The CDR3 region has the DNA TGTGCCAGCGGATCAGAGGTTCAGCCCCAGCATTTT. This translates into CASGSEVQPQHF.

V gene TRBV9 combines with J gene TRBJ1-1; maybe TRBD1 (6 bases). The CDR3 spans 14 residues. V lost 0 bases to trimming and J lost 5 bases, with 11 bases between them. The germline CDR1 and CDR2 sequences are SGDLS and YYNGEE. CDR3 sequence reads: CASSVDEGGTEAFF. In DNA form, the CDR3 reads TGTGCCAGCAGCGTAGACGAGGGGGGGACTGAAGCTTTCTTT.

This rearrangement joins TRBV7-2 to TRBJ2-7; 7 bases map to TRBD1. CDR1 is SGHTA, CDR2 FQGNSA, per germline. The CDR3 totals 18 residues. J lost 3 bases, V lost 2 bases, and 16 bases had no gene match. CDR3 in DNA: TGTGCCAGCAGCTTACAGCGGCCCCAGGGGGTAATCGGCTACGAGCAGTACTTC. It is translated as CASSLQRPQGVIGYEQYF.

This clone was observed a few times. The chain employs TRBV30 and TRBJ1-2; D perhaps matches TRBD1 (5 bases). The V end was cut by 5 bases, the J end by 8 bases, with 21 bases between. This CDR3 comprises 14 residues. Looked up from germline, CDR1 is GTSNPN and CDR2 is SVGIG (reference sequence). CDR3 protein: CAWGTASGGLGYTF. The CDR3 bases are TGTGCCTGGGGCACCGCAAGCGGGGGGTTAGGCTACACCTTC.

The CDR3 is CASSAGTGKQFF. The CDR3 region has the DNA TGTGCCAGCAGCGCCGGGACAGGGAAACAGTTCTTC. This chain connects TRBV6-5 to TRBJ2-1; 9 positions match TRBD1. This CDR3 spans 12 amino acids. In germline, CDR1 is MNHEY, CDR2 SVGAGI. J was trimmed by 13 bases and V by 6 bases; bases with no gene match: 7.

The chain joins TRBV27 to TRBJ1-2, with no clear D. CDR1 is MNHEY, CDR2 SMNVEV, per germline (reference sequence). The length of the CDR3 is 15 residues. The V end was cut by 2 bases, the J end by 0 bases, with 10 bases between. The CDR3, as DNA: TGTGCCAGCAGTTTAAGAGGGAATGCTAACTATGGCTACACCTTC. Translated, it gives CASSLRGNANYGYTF.

This clone was observed once. The chain is built from TRBV7-3 and TRBJ2-1, with TRBD2 matching 7 bases. V trimming: 5 bases; J trimming: 9 bases; junction bases outside the gene matches: 16. This CDR3 contains 16 residues. Per the germline V gene, CDR1 is SGHTA and CDR2 is FQGTGA. The chain's CDR3 is CASSPSGVSGIGEQFF. The DNA for the CDR3 is TGTGCCAGCAGCCCCTCGGGGGTCAGCGGGATTGGTGAGCAGTTCTTC. The complete variable domain, with remaining parts taken from reference TRBV7-3 and TRBJ2-1, reads GAGVSQTPSNKVTEKGKYVELRCDPISGHTALYWYRQSLGQGPEFLIYFQGTGAADDSGLPNDRFFAVRPEGSVSTLKIQRTERGDSAVYLCASSPSGVSGIGEQFFGPGTRLTVL.

This clone was seen just once. The chain uses TRBV28 and TRBJ2-2; TRBD1 matches at 12 bases. The junction had 8 bases not matched to a gene; V was cut back by 5 bases and J by 7 bases. Germline-derived CDR1 and CDR2 are MDHEN and SYDVKM. The CDR3 is 16 residues long. As DNA, the CDR3 is TGTGCCAGCAGTCCCGGGACAGGGGGCGATAGCGGGGAGCTGTTTTTT. The encoded protein is CASSPGTGGDSGELFF.

For the CDR3, the DNA is TGTGCCAGTAGTATAGATGGTCCAGGGGCGGGTGAGCAGTTCTTC. As protein: CASSIDGPGAGEQFF. The rearrangement joins TRBV19 to TRBJ2-1; weak D call: TRBD1 (6 bases). Trimming cost V 0 bases and J 9 bases, with 15 bases left between them. The CDR3 extends over 15 amino acids. Germline V gene sequence: CDR1 LNHDA, CDR2 SQIVND (reference sequence).

This chain joins TRBV9 and TRBJ2-7, with 15 bases identical to TRBD2. CDR1 is SGDLS, CDR2 YYNGEE, per germline. The CDR3 is 16 residues long. The V gene end was trimmed by 4 bases and the J gene end by 2 bases; junction bases not matched to a gene: 4. The DNA of the CDR3 is TGTGCCAGCAGCCCAAGGACTAGCGGGAGGGCCTACGAGCAGTACTTC. As protein: CASSPRTSGRAYEQYF.

The V and J genes are TRBV5-1 and TRBJ2-5; TRBD1 might be the D (6 bases). This CDR3 is 14 amino acids long. Germline values: CDR1 SGHRS, CDR2 YFSETQ. The V and J ends lost 3 bases and 2 bases respectively, with 11 bases between them. CDR3 bases: TGCGCCAGCAGCTGGACAGCAGATCAAGAGACCCAGTACTTC. Translating gives CASSWTADQETQYF. The full variable domain, its missing parts supplied by reference TRBV5-1 and TRBJ2-5, is KAGVTQTPRYLIKTRGQQVTLSCSPISGHRSVSWYQQTPGQGLQFLFEYFSETQRNKGNFPGRFSGRQFSNSRSEMNVSTLELGDSALYLCASSWTADQETQYFGPGTRLLVL.

This chain joins TRBV18 and TRBJ2-7, with unresolved D. The CDR3 consists of 13 residues. Trimming shortened V by 3 bases and J by 7 bases, and 13 bases separated the two germline ends. Germline lookup yields CDR1 KGHSH and CDR2 LQKENI. CDR3 loop: CASSPGSVSEQYF. The CDR3 nucleotides read TGTGCCAGCTCACCGGGCTCCGTAAGTGAGCAGTACTTC.

This clone was observed a few times. V gene TRBV5-1 combines with J gene TRBJ1-1; 11 positions match TRBD1. This CDR3 has 14 amino acids. Trimming removed 4 bases from V and 4 bases from J; junction bases left unmatched: 3. CDR1 and CDR2 (germline): SGHRS, YFSETQ. CDR3 nucleotides: TGCGCCAGCAGCAGAGGACAGGGGGCCACTGAAGCTTTCTTT. Translation: CASSRGQGATEAFF.

The chain recombines TRBV7-8 with TRBJ2-1; TRBD2 matches 9 bases. CDR1 SGHVS and CDR2 FQNEAQ come from the germline V gene. The CDR3 loop spans 14 amino acids. With 6 bases clipped from V and 8 bases from J, the junction kept 8 bases outside the gene matches. CDR3 bases: TGTGCCAGCAGTTTGGCGGGGGGGGCAGATGAGCAGTTCTTC. It yields the protein CASSLAGGADEQFF.

The gene calls are TRBV6-6 and TRBJ2-5, with a weak D call TRBD1 (6 bases). The CDR3 is 13 residues long. Germline CDR1 and CDR2: MNHNY and SVGAGI (reference sequence). Trimming cost V 2 bases and J 14 bases, with 18 bases left between them. CDR3 amino acids: CASSYIPGAPFYF. For the CDR3, the DNA is TGTGCCAGCAGTTACATCCCAGGGGCCCCCTTCTACTTC.

This clone appeared a few times. The chain employs TRBV5-4 and TRBJ1-3; 7 bases are a match to TRBD1. J lost 4 bases, V lost 0 bases, and 4 bases had no gene match. The germline gives CDR1 SGHNT, CDR2 YYREEE (reference sequence). The CDR3 contains 15 residues. In DNA, the CDR3 is TGTGCCAGCAGCTTGGGACAGGGTACGGGAAACACCATATATTTT. It yields the protein CASSLGQGTGNTIYF.

The V gene is TRBV28, the J gene TRBJ1-5; D call uncertain. The germline V and J ends were trimmed by 3 bases and 6 bases, with 15 bases remaining between them. Germline V gene data show CDR1 as MDHEN and CDR2 as SYDVKM. The CDR3 totals 15 residues. The CDR3 region is CASSFRDYIGQPQHF. The CDR3, as DNA: TGTGCCAGCAGTTTCCGTGACTATATCGGTCAGCCCCAGCATTTT.